These 17 T cell receptor beta chains were sequenced from one sample in a study of cytomegalovirus exposure and HLA in healthy donors. PCR amplification relied on 60 Vbeta primers (plus 13 Jbeta primers). Profiled with immunoSEQ multiplex PCR; TCRdb holds only in-frame clones, not every one. The table has fewer than 120,000 clones, about four fifths seen once. Sequenced material: PBMCs. All receptors derive from an older woman in good health and CMV-seropositive.

This clone was recorded a few times. The rearrangement links TRBV2 to TRBJ1-3, with 7 bases that match TRBD1. Germline loops: CDR1 SNHLY, CDR2 FYNNEI. With V trimmed by 2 bases and J by 0 bases, 10 bases remained unmatched. CDR3 length: 18 residues. The CDR3 here is CASSEPWDRKNSGNTIYF. In nucleotides, the CDR3 is TGTGCCAGCAGTGAACCATGGGACAGAAAAAACTCTGGAAACACCATATATTTT.

The chain carries TRBV19 and TRBJ1-5; possible D gene TRBD1, 5 bases. The CDR3 runs 17 residues. Germline lookup yields CDR1 LNHDA and CDR2 SQIVND (reference sequence). V was pared by 4 bases and J by 2 bases, with 18 bases between. The CDR3 region is CASSSDSGSSGNQPQHF. The CDR3 DNA reads as TGTGCCAGTAGTAGTGACAGTGGGTCCAGCGGCAATCAGCCCCAGCATTTT.

The genes are TRBV9 and TRBJ2-7; TRBD2 matches 10 bases. Losses at the gene ends were 3 bases for V and 0 bases for J; bases not matched to a gene: 6. The CDR3 contains 16 residues. The germline gives CDR1 SGDLS, CDR2 YYNGEE. For the CDR3, the DNA is TGTGCCAGCAGCGGCGCTAGCGGGAGCTACTCCTACGAGCAGTACTTC. Its protein product is CASSGASGSYSYEQYF.

A word on this clone: This same CDR3 is encoded by further DNA sequences in the sample. CDR3 in DNA: TGCGCCAGCAGCGACAGGGCAACTAATGAAAAACTGTTTTTT. Its translation is CASSDRATNEKLFF. The J gene is TRBJ1-4, the V gene TRBV5-1; 7 bases map to TRBD1. V lost 4 bases and J lost 0; bases outside the gene matches: 0. The length of the CDR3 is 14 residues. Germline assignment: CDR1 SGHRS and CDR2 YFSETQ. Filled out from reference TRBV5-1 and TRBJ1-4, the complete variable domain reads KAGVTQTPRYLIKTRGQQVTLSCSPISGHRSVSWYQQTPGQGLQFLFEYFSETQRNKGNFPGRFSGRQFSNSRSEMNVSTLELGDSALYLCASSDRATNEKLFFGSGTQLSVL.

Regarding this clone: Because the CDR3 is missing its conserved closing phenylalanine or tryptophan, this is likely a read error. CDR3 residues: CASSVDGNKNEKLFL. Written as DNA, the CDR3 is TGTGCCAGCAGCGTCGACGGGAATAAGAATGAAAAACTGTTTCTT. V and J are TRBV9 and TRBJ1-4; D uncertain. The V end was cut by 2 bases, the J end by 5 bases, with 13 bases between. The CDR3 is 15 residues long. Per the germline V gene, CDR1 is SGDLS and CDR2 is YYNGEE.

V and J are TRBV5-1 and TRBJ2-5; tentative D call: TRBD1 (5 bases). This CDR3 is 15 amino acids long. The germline V gene has CDR1 SGHRS and CDR2 YFSETQ. Trimming took 4 bases from V and 1 from J, leaving 14 bases between them. The CDR3 DNA sequence: TGCGCCAGCAGCGCCGGTTGGGGCACCCAAGAGACCCAGTACTTC. Its protein is CASSAGWGTQETQYF.

This clone has just one count. V usage is TRBV9 and J usage is TRBJ2-3; D is possibly TRBD2 (7 bases). This CDR3 is 15 amino acids long. The ends were cut back, 0 bases at V and 4 bases at J, with 12 bases in the middle. The V gene's germline CDR1 is SGDLS and CDR2 YYNGEE. The CDR3, as DNA: TGTGCCAGCAGCGTAGAGCAGGGGAGGGCAGATACGCAGTATTTT. It encodes CASSVEQGRADTQYF.

This clone has a single count. The DNA for the CDR3 is TGCGCCAGCAGCTTGGCATCTGCACTAGCGCTGGTCGGAACCGGGGAGCTGTTTTTT. Translating gives CASSLASALALVGTGELFF. This chain connects TRBV5-1 to TRBJ2-2; 7 nucleotides agree with TRBD2. With 0 bases clipped from V and 5 bases from J, the junction kept 16 bases outside the gene matches. Germline values: CDR1 SGHRS, CDR2 YFSETQ. The CDR3 loop spans 19 amino acids.

V gene TRBV2 combines with J gene TRBJ2-1, with a tentative D call TRBD1 (6 bases). Germline V lookup: CDR1 SNHLY, CDR2 FYNNEI. The CDR3 has 14 amino acids. Trimming cost V 8 bases and J 8 bases, with 19 bases left between them. The CDR3 DNA is TGTGCCAGCGGAACCACACAGGGTTCCGATGAGCAGTTCTTC. It specifies CASGTTQGSDEQFF.

The chain combines TRBV7-2 with TRBJ2-7, with D possibly TRBD2 on 5 matching bases. This CDR3 is 12 amino acids long. Trimming left V 1 base short and J 6 bases short, with 7 bases between. Germline-derived CDR1 and CDR2 are SGHTA and FQGNSA. Here the CDR3 reads CASSLVAFEQYF. The CDR3 DNA sequence: TGTGCCAGCAGCTTAGTAGCGTTCGAGCAGTACTTC.

This clone was counted only a few times. The chain joins TRBV5-5 to TRBJ2-5; TRBD2 agrees at 13 bases. After removal of 3 bases from V and 5 bases from J, the junction contained 4 bases not matched to a gene. Germline values: CDR1 SGHKS, CDR2 YYEKEE (reference sequence). The CDR3 runs 15 residues. The CDR3 is CASSSGLAGVETQYF. The CDR3 nucleotides read TGTGCCAGCAGCTCCGGACTAGCGGGAGTGGAGACCCAGTACTTC.

The CDR3 loop is CASSRVTSGSNEQFF. CDR3 nucleotides: TGTGCCAGCAGCCGAGTGACTAGCGGGAGCAATGAGCAGTTCTTC. The rearrangement links TRBV28 to TRBJ2-1, with 12 bases aligning to TRBD2. This CDR3 region has 15 residues. Unmatched junction bases numbered 6, after V lost 6 bases and J lost 6 bases. CDR1 and CDR2 (germline): MDHEN, SYDVKM.

V gene TRBV9 combines with J gene TRBJ2-3, with D maybe TRBD1 (5 bases). From germline, CDR1 is SGDLS and CDR2 YYNGEE. The CDR3 is 15 residues long. Trimming left V 2 bases short and J 4 bases short, with 14 bases between. DNA for the CDR3: TGTGCCAGCAGCGTCCGCAGGGAAGGCGCAGATACGCAGTATTTT. Its translation: CASSVRREGADTQYF.

The chain carries TRBV5-1 and TRBJ2-5; possible D gene TRBD2, 5 bases. Germline V gene data show CDR1 as SGHRS and CDR2 as YFSETQ. Trimming took 0 bases from V and 0 from J, leaving 6 bases between them. The CDR3 covers 14 residues. DNA of the CDR3: TGCGCCAGCAGCTTGGCGGGGTACCAAGAGACCCAGTACTTC. Residues: CASSLAGYQETQYF. The variable domain in full, with the rest retrieved from reference TRBV5-1 and TRBJ2-5, is KAGVTQTPRYLIKTRGQQVTLSCSPISGHRSVSWYQQTPGQGLQFLFEYFSETQRNKGNFPGRFSGRQFSNSRSEMNVSTLELGDSALYLCASSLAGYQETQYFGPGTRLLVL.

The chain employs TRBV11-2 and TRBJ2-7, with D uncertain. From germline, CDR1 is SGHAT and CDR2 FQNNGV. The CDR3 contains 12 residues. V was cut by 2 bases and J by 4 bases, with 6 bases left in between. The CDR3 nucleotides read TGTGCCAGCAGCTTAAACCGGTACGAGCAGTACTTC. It yields the protein CASSLNRYEQYF.

This rearrangement joins TRBV5-4 to TRBJ1-4; tentative D call: TRBD1 (6 bases). The CDR3 consists of 16 residues. Trimming stripped 0 bases from V and 8 bases from J, with 17 bases between. CDR1 is SGHNT and CDR2 is YYREEE in the germline V gene (reference sequence). This chain's CDR3 is CASSLAGGRGFEKLFF. In DNA, the CDR3 is TGTGCCAGCAGCTTGGCCGGCGGCAGGGGTTTCGAAAAACTGTTTTTT.

This sequence joins TRBV11-2 and TRBJ2-7; 7 positions agree with TRBD2. The CDR3 extends over 13 amino acids. The trim removed 1 base at V and 5 bases at J, leaving 2 bases unmatched. CDR1 is SGHAT and CDR2 is FQNNGV in the germline V gene. The CDR3 sequence is CASSLGTRNEQYF. The CDR3 DNA is TGTGCCAGCAGCTTAGGGACTAGAAACGAGCAGTACTTC.